A single T cell receptor (beta chain) is shown here with its context. This CDR3 spans 11 amino acids. With 3 bases removed from V and 7 bases from J, the gap between germline ends came to 4 bases. Germline CDR1 is MGHDK and CDR2 is SYGVNS. This specimen belongs to a study of control samples from healthy donors and cancer patients. Data came from immunoSEQ multiplex PCR; TCRdb stores just in-frame clones and leaves some out. The repertoire holds 110,000 to 150,000 clones, approximately 91% seen once, with 4.9% in the top ten. The TCR sequence derives from a man aged 25-45 years in good health. V gene TRBV25-1 combines with J gene TRBJ1-3; unclear D gene. Sequencing was done on a sample of blood. The CDR3, as DNA: TGTGCCAGCAGTGAGGGGAACACCATATATTTT. Encoded protein: CASSEGNTIYF.